Below are 28 T cell receptor beta chains sequenced from a single sample in a study of shared clonotypes between healthy human individuals (dated by TCRdb to about 2020). CD8 naive samples were CD45RO-negative cells positively selected for CCR7, giving a CD45RA+CCR7+ population that excluded TemRA cells. The library relied on the immunoSEQ multiplex PCR assay. TCRdb holds this immuneACCESS table with in-frame rearrangements only. Some clones are missing; in checked studies, unresolved V genes explain under half, and the rest has no known cause. The sample table records around 1.9 million clones; around 93% of these occur just once. The top ten clones comprise 1.5% to 2% of the sample. The sequenced sample consisted of naive CD8+ T cells from PBMCs. The cell subset or site label here, explained by the study, means: CD45RA+CCR7+. The receptor set was obtained from a man aged 18 to 30 in good health. Some clones in this sample may be carry-over from other donors' samples.

This chain uses TRBV2 with TRBJ2-1; 10 positions match TRBD2. Germline-derived CDR1 and CDR2 are SNHLY and FYNNEI. The CDR3 is 16 residues long. Losses at the gene ends were 8 bases for V and 1 base for J; bases not matched to a gene: 8. CDR3 region: CASPRQREGSYNEQFF. The CDR3, as DNA: TGTGCCAGCCCCCGGCAGCGGGAGGGGTCCTACAATGAGCAGTTCTTC.

This chain joins TRBV7-9 and TRBJ1-4; 7 bases map to TRBD1. The V gene's germline CDR1 is SEHNR and CDR2 FQNEAQ (reference sequence). The CDR3 loop spans 17 amino acids. V lost 4 bases to trimming and J lost 2 bases; unmatched junction nucleotides: 10. CDR3: CASSSRREGATNEKLFF. CDR3 DNA sequence: TGTGCCAGCAGCTCCCGTCGCGAGGGGGCGACTAATGAAAAACTGTTTTTT.

The chain joins TRBV7-2 to TRBJ1-1; D is unclear. The CDR3 covers 18 residues. Germline loops: CDR1 SGHTA, CDR2 FQGNSA. V shed 1 base and J shed 7 bases, with 25 bases lying between them. The CDR3 nucleotides read TGTGCCAGCAGCTTAGTGCGGGTGGGTCGGACCCGGCGGATTGAAGCTTTCTTT. Translation gives CASSLVRVGRTRRIEAFF.

With respect to this clone: Distinct nucleotide sequences in the sample also encode this CDR3. This chain joins TRBV9 and TRBJ2-3, with D perhaps TRBD2 (6 bases). The CDR3 totals 14 residues. Trimming stripped 0 bases from V and 4 bases from J, with 9 bases between. Looked up from germline, CDR1 is SGDLS and CDR2 is YYNGEE. CDR3 bases: TGTGCCAGCAGCGTAGAGGGAGGCGCAGATACGCAGTATTTT. Translation gives CASSVEGGADTQYF.

V usage is TRBV4-2 and J usage is TRBJ2-1; D uncertain. Per germline, CDR1 LGHNA and CDR2 YNFKEQ. CDR3 length equals 14 residues. V was trimmed by 2 bases and J by 5 bases, leaving 10 bases between them. The CDR3 DNA sequence: TGTGCCAGCAGCCAATGGCGCCTAGACAATGAGCAGTTCTTC. As protein: CASSQWRLDNEQFF.

A single count supports this clone. The chain has TRBV10-3 and TRBJ2-5; possible D gene TRBD2, 5 bases. V was shortened by 6 bases and J by 3 bases, with 14 bases between the two germline ends. The CDR3 is 14 amino acids. The germline V gene has CDR1 ENHRY and CDR2 SYGVKD. In nucleotides, the CDR3 is TGTGCCATCAGCTCACGGACCGGGGAAGAGACCCAGTACTTC. As protein: CAISSRTGEETQYF.

J is TRBJ2-2 and V is TRBV9; tentatively, D is TRBD1 (6 bases). This CDR3 spans 12 amino acids. In germline, CDR1 is SGDLS, CDR2 YYNGEE. Trimming pared 3 bases from V and 7 bases from J, leaving 7 bases between. The CDR3: CASSGTVGELFF. DNA for the CDR3: TGTGCCAGCAGCGGGACAGTCGGGGAGCTGTTTTTT.

The V call is TRBV7-8, the J call TRBJ2-3; D might be TRBD2 (5 bases). V lost 6 bases, J lost 2 bases, and 21 bases lay in between. The CDR3 loop spans 17 amino acids. The germline V gene has CDR1 SGHVS and CDR2 FQNEAQ. CDR3 sequence (DNA): TGTGCCAGCAGTGGGTTCCTGGGAGCGTACCTCACAGATACGCAGTATTTT. Amino acid sequence: CASSGFLGAYLTDTQYF.

This chain links TRBV9 with TRBJ2-5; TRBD2 is a possible D gene (6 bases). The V gene's germline CDR1 is SGDLS and CDR2 YYNGEE. This CDR3 has 16 residues. Trimming took off 0 bases at V and 1 base at J, with 13 bases between the two ends. Here the CDR3 reads CASSVGDGGLQETQYF. Written as DNA, the CDR3 is TGTGCCAGCAGCGTAGGGGATGGAGGGCTCCAAGAGACCCAGTACTTC. The variable domain in full, completed from reference TRBV9 and TRBJ2-5, reads DSGVTQTPKHLITATGQRVTLRCSPRSGDLSVYWYQQSLDQGLQFLIQYYNGEERAKGNILERFSAQQFPDLHSELNLSSLELGDSALYFCASSVGDGGLQETQYFGPGTRLLVL.

The CDR3 loop reads CASTAIPNYGYTF. The DNA for the CDR3 is TGTGCCAGCACCGCCATTCCTAACTATGGCTACACCTTC. V usage is TRBV6-5 and J usage is TRBJ1-2; D uncertain. The germline V and J ends were trimmed by 7 bases and 0 bases, with 9 bases remaining between them. The CDR3 is 13 residues long. Germline CDR1 is MNHEY and CDR2 is SVGAGI.

This chain connects TRBV11-3 to TRBJ2-1; D may be TRBD2 (5 bases). Germline V CDR1 and CDR2: SGHNT, YENEEA. The CDR3 length is 16 residues. Trimming took 5 bases from V and 1 from J, leaving 15 bases between them. In DNA form, the CDR3 reads TGTGCCAGCAGCCCATATGGGCCGGGATCCTACAATGAGCAGTTCTTC. Its protein is CASSPYGPGSYNEQFF.

This sequence joins TRBV29-1 and TRBJ2-1; possible D gene TRBD2, 7 bases. The CDR3 sequence is 14 residues long. Germline values: CDR1 SQVTM, CDR2 ANQGSEA. The germline V and J ends were trimmed by 7 bases and 4 bases, with 17 bases remaining between them. The CDR3 sequence is CSAAGAPLYNEQFF. The CDR3 nucleotides read TGCAGCGCCGCGGGGGCGCCCCTATACAATGAGCAGTTCTTC.

The chain employs TRBV28 and TRBJ1-5; D possibly corresponds to TRBD1 (5 bases). V was cut by 4 bases and J by 1 base, with 8 bases left in between. The CDR3 contains 14 residues. Germline V gene data show CDR1 as MDHEN and CDR2 as SYDVKM. CDR3 loop: CASSWQGSNQPQHF. DNA of the CDR3: TGTGCCAGCAGTTGGCAGGGAAGCAATCAGCCCCAGCATTTT.

This chain uses TRBV10-3 with TRBJ2-1, with a possible D match to TRBD1 (6 bases). CDR1 is ENHRY and CDR2 is SYGVKD in the germline V gene. The CDR3 runs to 15 residues. Between the trimmed V and J ends, which lost 7 bases and 0 bases, there was a span of 13 bases. CDR3 sequence: CAINTGQSSYNEQFF. CDR3 nucleotide sequence: TGTGCCATCAATACCGGACAGAGCTCCTACAATGAGCAGTTCTTC.

The V gene is TRBV29-1, the J gene TRBJ2-3; unclear D gene. The CDR3 consists of 13 residues. Deletions cut 1 base from V and 4 bases from J, with 9 bases between. Germline CDR1 SQVTM, CDR2 ANQGSEA. Here the CDR3 DNA reads TGCAGCGTTGAAGGTGGTGACGCAGATACGCAGTATTTT. Translation: CSVEGGDADTQYF.

In its sample, this clone was seen a few times. Other DNA variants within this sample encode the same CDR3. The chain combines TRBV27 with TRBJ1-5, with D maybe TRBD1 (5 bases). This CDR3 is built from 14 residues. Trimming took 3 bases from V and 0 from J, leaving 6 bases between them. Per germline, CDR1 MNHEY and CDR2 SMNVEV (reference sequence). This chain's CDR3 is CASSFRDSNQPQHF. The CDR3 DNA reads TGTGCCAGCAGTTTCAGGGATAGCAATCAGCCCCAGCATTTT.

CDR3 in DNA: TGTGCCAGCAGAGCTGGCAGCTCTGGAAACACCATATATTTT. It yields the protein CASRAGSSGNTIYF. The chain links TRBV6-5 to TRBJ1-3; D is undetermined. CDR1 is MNHEY and CDR2 is SVGAGI in the germline V gene. V was clipped by 6 bases and J by 0 bases, with 9 bases between them. This CDR3 is built from 14 residues.

This chain joins TRBV27 and TRBJ1-3; D remains ambiguous. V was clipped by 5 bases and J by 2 bases, with 13 bases between them. CDR3 size: 15 residues. CDR1 and CDR2 from the germline V gene are MNHEY and SMNVEV (reference sequence). CDR3 region: CASSPLGGAGNTIYF. The DNA of the CDR3 is TGTGCCAGCAGTCCCCTAGGTGGCGCTGGAAACACCATATATTTT.

CDR3 sequence: CASSEFFNEQFF. CDR3 nucleotides: TGTGCCAGCAGTGAATTTTTCAATGAGCAGTTCTTC. V usage is TRBV6-1 and J usage is TRBJ2-1; D gene uncertain. This CDR3 comprises 12 residues. V gave up 2 bases and J gave up 6 bases, with 5 bases separating them. The germline gives CDR1 MNHNS, CDR2 SASEGT.

The chain is built from TRBV7-9 and TRBJ2-1, with D possibly matching TRBD2 (5 bases). The CDR3 has 14 residues. The germline V gene has CDR1 SEHNR and CDR2 FQNEAQ (reference sequence). V was trimmed by 5 bases and J by 12 bases, leaving 20 bases between them. Written as DNA, the CDR3 is TGTGCCAGCAGCCATGAAGGGAGACCGGATCGGCAGTTCTTC. This encodes CASSHEGRPDRQFF.

In its sample, this clone was seen once. The rearrangement uses TRBV6-5 and TRBJ2-1; possible D gene TRBD2, 6 bases. The CDR3 is 15 residues long. The V end lost 4 bases, the J end lost 3 bases, and 13 bases lay between the germline ends. Germline V gene data show CDR1 as MNHEY and CDR2 as SVGAGI. The CDR3: CASSLGGYGYNEQFF. CDR3 nucleotide sequence: TGTGCCAGCAGTTTGGGGGGATATGGCTACAATGAGCAGTTCTTC.

The chain carries TRBV9 and TRBJ1-2; D perhaps matches TRBD1 (5 bases). The CDR3 contains 13 residues. V lost 3 bases to trimming and J lost 4 bases, with 10 bases between them. CDR1 and CDR2 (germline): SGDLS, YYNGEE. The CDR3 coding sequence is TGTGCCAGCAGCGAAACAGGATCCTATGGCTACACCTTC. Translating gives CASSETGSYGYTF.

The V and J genes are TRBV9 and TRBJ1-2; D is undetermined. This CDR3 has 15 residues. Per the germline V gene, CDR1 is SGDLS and CDR2 is YYNGEE. With 3 bases removed from V and 0 bases from J, the gap between germline ends came to 12 bases. CDR3 residues: CASSETGRANYGYTF. The CDR3 bases are TGTGCCAGCAGCGAAACTGGGAGGGCTAACTATGGCTACACCTTC. Full variable domain (outside the CDR3, taken from reference TRBV9 and TRBJ1-2): DSGVTQTPKHLITATGQRVTLRCSPRSGDLSVYWYQQSLDQGLQFLIQYYNGEERAKGNILERFSAQQFPDLHSELNLSSLELGDSALYFCASSETGRANYGYTFGSGTRLTVV.

The chain uses TRBV28 and TRBJ1-1; 8 positions agree with TRBD1. J lost 2 bases, V lost 8 bases, and 7 bases had no gene match. The CDR3 is 14 amino acids. Germline-derived CDR1 and CDR2 are MDHEN and SYDVKM. The CDR3 here is CASGDGQGNTEAFF. In nucleotides, the CDR3 is TGTGCCAGCGGTGATGGACAGGGTAACACTGAAGCTTTCTTT.

This chain uses TRBV30 with TRBJ1-6, with D maybe TRBD1 (6 bases). CDR1 GTSNPN and CDR2 SVGIG come from the germline V gene (reference sequence). V shed 0 bases and J shed 5 bases, with 17 bases lying between them. The length of the CDR3 is 17 residues. CDR3 amino acids: CAWSVLGGIIDNSPLHF. The DNA for the CDR3 is TGTGCCTGGAGTGTACTAGGGGGAATCATTGATAATTCACCCCTCCACTTT.

This chain uses TRBV7-9 with TRBJ2-1; D perhaps matches TRBD1 (6 bases). Trimming removed 5 bases at V and 4 bases at J, with 9 bases between. The CDR3 spans 13 residues. From germline, CDR1 is SEHNR and CDR2 FQNEAQ (reference sequence). Here the CDR3 DNA reads TGTGCCAGCAGCCCAGGGGAGTACAATGAGCAGTTCTTC. Encoded protein: CASSPGEYNEQFF.

The rearrangement links TRBV9 to TRBJ2-6, with D perhaps TRBD2 (5 bases). The CDR3 covers 16 residues. Germline-derived CDR1 and CDR2 are SGDLS and YYNGEE. V was shortened by 4 bases and J by 0 bases, with 11 bases between the two germline ends. CDR3 bases: TGTGCCAGCAGCCCCCACGGGGTCTCTGGGGCCAACGTCCTGACTTTC. The encoded protein is CASSPHGVSGANVLTF.

Concerning this clone: Other DNA sequences within the sample encode an identical CDR3. This rearrangement joins TRBV15 to TRBJ1-5; D is unresolved. The germline V gene encodes CDR1 LNHNV and CDR2 YYDKDF (reference sequence). Trimming cost V 0 bases and J 2 bases, with 8 bases left between them. The CDR3 covers 15 residues. The CDR3 loop is CATSRDRGRNQPQHF. As DNA, the CDR3 is TGTGCCACCAGCAGAGACCGGGGTCGCAATCAGCCCCAGCATTTT.